This T cell receptor beta chain is from a study of blood T cells in healthy people across ages. Study observations and caveats: Among long-lived donors, naive CD4+ cells were more numerous and diversity higher than in aged donors. Diversity estimates from one million T cells were considered underestimates.

Primed by a sample-barcoded 5' primer and a J-beta primer mix, a second PCR proceeded for about 7 to 11 cycles. TCRdb used MiXCR to reprocess the 5' RACE reads, holding one entry per CDR3 protein. This table holds more than 650,000 distinct CDR3 sequences, approximately 21% found once. From germline, CDR1 is DFQATT and CDR2 SNEGSKA (reference sequence). V lost 2 bases, J lost 6 bases, and 11 bases stayed unmatched. The CDR3 sequence is 16 residues long. Each individual donor underwent a draw of approximately 10 milliliters of peripheral blood. RNA extraction gave at least 5.5 micrograms of total RNA per sample. As concerns this clonotype: The antigen is not known.

The V and J genes are TRBV20-1 and TRBJ1-5, with TRBD1 matching 9 bases. Specimen: blood. The sequence derives from an older man in good health. The CDR3 coding sequence is TGCAGTGCTAGATCCCCAGAACAGGGGGCGAGTCAGCCCCAGCATTTT. It yields the protein CSARSPEQGASQPQHF.